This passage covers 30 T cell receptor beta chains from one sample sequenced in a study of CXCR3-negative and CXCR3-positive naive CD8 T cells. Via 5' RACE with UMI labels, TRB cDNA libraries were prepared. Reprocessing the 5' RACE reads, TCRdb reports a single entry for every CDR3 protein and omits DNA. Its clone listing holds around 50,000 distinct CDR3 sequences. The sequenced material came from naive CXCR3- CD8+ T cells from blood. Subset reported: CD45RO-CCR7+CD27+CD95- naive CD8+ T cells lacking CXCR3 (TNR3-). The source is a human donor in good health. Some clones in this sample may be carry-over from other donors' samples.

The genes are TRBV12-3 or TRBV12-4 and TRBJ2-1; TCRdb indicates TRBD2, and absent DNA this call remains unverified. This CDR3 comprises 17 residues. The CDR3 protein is CASSSDPAGGWYNEQFF.

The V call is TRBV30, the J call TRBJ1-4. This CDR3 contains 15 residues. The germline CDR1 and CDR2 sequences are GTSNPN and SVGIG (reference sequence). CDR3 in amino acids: CAWSVFPATNEKLFF.

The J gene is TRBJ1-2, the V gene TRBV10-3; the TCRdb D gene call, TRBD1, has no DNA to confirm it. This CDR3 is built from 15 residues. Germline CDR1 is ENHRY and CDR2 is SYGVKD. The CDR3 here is CAIRPVGVFDYGYTF.

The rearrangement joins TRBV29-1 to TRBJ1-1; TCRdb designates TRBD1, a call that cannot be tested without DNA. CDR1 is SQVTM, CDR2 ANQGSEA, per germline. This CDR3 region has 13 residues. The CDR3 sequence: CSVEGGKNTEAFF.

The CDR3 sequence: CASSIRGGHSYNEQFF. The rearrangement joins TRBV19 to TRBJ2-1; TCRdb designates TRBD1, a call that cannot be tested without DNA. The length of the CDR3 is 16 residues. Germline V gives CDR1 LNHDA, CDR2 SQIVND (reference sequence).

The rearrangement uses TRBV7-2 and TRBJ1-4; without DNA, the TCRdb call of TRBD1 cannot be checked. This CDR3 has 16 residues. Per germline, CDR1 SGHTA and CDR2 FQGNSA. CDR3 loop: CASSQGHTDTNEKLFF. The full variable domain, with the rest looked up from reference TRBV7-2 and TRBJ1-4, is GAGVSQSPSNKVTEKGKDVELRCDPISGHTALYWYRQSLGQGLEFLIYFQGNSAPDKSGLPSDRFSAERTGGSVSTLTIQRTQQEDSAVYLCASSQGHTDTNEKLFFGSGTQLSVL.

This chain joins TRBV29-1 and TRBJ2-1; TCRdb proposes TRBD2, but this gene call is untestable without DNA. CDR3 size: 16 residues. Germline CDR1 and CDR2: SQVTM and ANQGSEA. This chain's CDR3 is CSVEDLWREYNNEQFF.

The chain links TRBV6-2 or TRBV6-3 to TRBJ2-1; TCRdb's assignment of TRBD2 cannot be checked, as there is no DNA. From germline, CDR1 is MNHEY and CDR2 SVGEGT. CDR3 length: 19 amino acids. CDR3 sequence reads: CASSPLGLAGGGAYNEQFF.

The CDR3 region is CASSLYRGAGELFF. The V call is TRBV7-6, the J call TRBJ2-2; checking the TCRdb D call of TRBD2 is not possible without DNA. This CDR3 has 14 residues. Germline V gene lookup returns CDR1 SGHVS and CDR2 FNYEAQ.

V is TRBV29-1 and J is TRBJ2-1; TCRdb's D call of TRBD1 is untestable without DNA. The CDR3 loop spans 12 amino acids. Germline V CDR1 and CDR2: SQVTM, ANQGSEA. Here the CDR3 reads CSAEENRAEQFF.

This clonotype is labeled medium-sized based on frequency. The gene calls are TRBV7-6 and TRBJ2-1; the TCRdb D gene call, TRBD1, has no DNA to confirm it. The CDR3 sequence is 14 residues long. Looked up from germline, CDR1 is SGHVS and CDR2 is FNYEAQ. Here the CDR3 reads CASSLGDYYGEQFF.

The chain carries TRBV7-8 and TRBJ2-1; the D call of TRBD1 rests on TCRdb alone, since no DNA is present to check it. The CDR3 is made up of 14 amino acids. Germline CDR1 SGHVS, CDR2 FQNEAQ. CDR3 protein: CASSLGAGGDEQFF.

This CDR3 is CASSQEPLGGGSYNYEQYF. The chain couples TRBV4-1 to TRBJ2-7; TCRdb gives TRBD1 as the D gene, but with no DNA this cannot be confirmed. This CDR3 is built from 19 residues. Per germline, CDR1 MGHRA and CDR2 YSYEKL.

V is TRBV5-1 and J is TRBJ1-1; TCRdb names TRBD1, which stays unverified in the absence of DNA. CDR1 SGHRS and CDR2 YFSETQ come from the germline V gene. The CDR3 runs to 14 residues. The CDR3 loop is CASSLVRGDTEAFF. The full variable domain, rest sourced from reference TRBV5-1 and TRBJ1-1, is KAGVTQTPRYLIKTRGQQVTLSCSPISGHRSVSWYQQTPGQGLQFLFEYFSETQRNKGNFPGRFSGRQFSNSRSEMNVSTLELGDSALYLCASSLVRGDTEAFFGQGTRLTVV.

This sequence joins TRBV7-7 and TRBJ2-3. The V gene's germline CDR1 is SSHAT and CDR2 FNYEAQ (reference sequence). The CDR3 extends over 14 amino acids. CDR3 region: CASSPRPGTDTQYF.

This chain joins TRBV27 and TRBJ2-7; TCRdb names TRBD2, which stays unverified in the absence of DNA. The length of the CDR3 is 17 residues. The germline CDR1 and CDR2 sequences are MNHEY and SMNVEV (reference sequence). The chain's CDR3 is CASSSAGTSGYTYEQYF.

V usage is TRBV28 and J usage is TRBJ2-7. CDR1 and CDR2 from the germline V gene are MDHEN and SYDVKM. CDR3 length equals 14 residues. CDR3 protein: CASSQWGGPYEQYF.

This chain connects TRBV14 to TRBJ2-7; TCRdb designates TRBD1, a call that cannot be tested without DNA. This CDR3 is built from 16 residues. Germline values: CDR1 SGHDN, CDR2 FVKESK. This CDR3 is CASSQGTGQDFYEQYF.

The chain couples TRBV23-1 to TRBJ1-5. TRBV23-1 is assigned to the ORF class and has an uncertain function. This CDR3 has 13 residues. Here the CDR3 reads CASSVGSNQPQHF.

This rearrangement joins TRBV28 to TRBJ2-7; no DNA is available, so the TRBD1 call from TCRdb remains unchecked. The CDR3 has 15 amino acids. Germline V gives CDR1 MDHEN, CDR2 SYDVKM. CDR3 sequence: CASSLWRDTSYEQYF.

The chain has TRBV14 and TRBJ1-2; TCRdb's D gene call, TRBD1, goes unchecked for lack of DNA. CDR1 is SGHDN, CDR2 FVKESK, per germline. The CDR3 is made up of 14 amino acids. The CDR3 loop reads CASSQDPGFYGYTF.

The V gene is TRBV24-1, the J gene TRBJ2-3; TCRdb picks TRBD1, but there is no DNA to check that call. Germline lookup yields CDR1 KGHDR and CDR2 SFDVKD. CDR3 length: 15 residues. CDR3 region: CATSDQRTGADTQYF.

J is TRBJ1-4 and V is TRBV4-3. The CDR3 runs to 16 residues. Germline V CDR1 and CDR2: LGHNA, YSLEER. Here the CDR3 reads CASSQEITDYGEKLFF.

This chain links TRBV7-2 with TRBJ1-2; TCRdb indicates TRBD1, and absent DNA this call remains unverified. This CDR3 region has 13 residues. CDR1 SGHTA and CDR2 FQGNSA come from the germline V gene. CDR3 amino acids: CASSSQGTLGYTF.

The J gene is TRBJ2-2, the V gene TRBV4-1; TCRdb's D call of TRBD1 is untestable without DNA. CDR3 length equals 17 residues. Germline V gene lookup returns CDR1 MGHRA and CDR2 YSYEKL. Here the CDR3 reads CASSRSPDRLNTGELFF.

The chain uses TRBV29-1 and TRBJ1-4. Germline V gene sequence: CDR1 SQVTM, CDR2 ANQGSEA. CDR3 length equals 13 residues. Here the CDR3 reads CSVGREGNEKLFF.

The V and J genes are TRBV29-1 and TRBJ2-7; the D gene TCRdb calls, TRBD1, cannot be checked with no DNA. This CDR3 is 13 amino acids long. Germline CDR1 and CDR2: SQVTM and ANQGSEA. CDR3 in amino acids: CSVELRQGYEQYF.

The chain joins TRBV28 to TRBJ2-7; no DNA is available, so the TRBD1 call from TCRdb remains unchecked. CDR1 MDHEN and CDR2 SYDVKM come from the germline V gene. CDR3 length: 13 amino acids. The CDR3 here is CARRQTGNYEQYF.

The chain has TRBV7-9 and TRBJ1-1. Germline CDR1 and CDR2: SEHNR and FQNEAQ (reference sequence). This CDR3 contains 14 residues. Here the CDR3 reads CASSETDSGPEAFF.

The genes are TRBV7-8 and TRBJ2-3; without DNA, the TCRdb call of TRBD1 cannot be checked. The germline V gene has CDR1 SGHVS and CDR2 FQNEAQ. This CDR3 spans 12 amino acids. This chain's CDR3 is CASSNRIDTQYF.